This is a list of T cell receptor beta chains from one sample in a study of blood T cells in healthy people across ages. TCRdb passed the 5' RACE reads through MiXCR, listing each CDR3 protein once. The profile shows about 680,000 distinct CDR3 sequences, 49% of them singletons. Sequenced input: blood. The source is a woman aged 60 to 75 in good health. The CDR3 runs from the conserved cysteine through the conserved F or W. The D gene is left open where the match is weak. Only some rows state a clone size, as once, few, many or a class for expanded clones.

CDR3aa: CRPWTPASGGYNEQFF
CDR3nt: TGCAGGCCTTGGACCCCTGCTAGCGGGGGTTACAATGAGCAGTTCTTC
v_gene: TRBV20-1
len: 16
abundance: .
d_gene: TRBD2
j_gene: TRBJ2-1

CDR3aa: CSARPEIRLYTEAFF
CDR3nt: TGCAGTGCTAGACCCGAAATCCGACTTTACACTGAAGCTTTCTTT
v_gene: TRBV20-1
len: 15
abundance: .
d_gene: .
j_gene: TRBJ1-1

CDR3aa: CAGSSKTDPNYNEQFF
CDR3nt: TGTGCCGGCAGCTCAAAGACAGACCCAAACTACAATGAGCAGTTCTTC
v_gene: TRBV11-1
len: 16
abundance: .
d_gene: .
j_gene: TRBJ2-1

CDR3aa: CTSSQVLITGELFF
CDR3nt: TGTACCAGCAGCCAAGTCTTGATCACCGGGGAGCTGTTTTTT
v_gene: TRBV3-1
len: 14
abundance: .
d_gene: .
j_gene: TRBJ2-2

CDR3aa: CASTLGMSAYEQYF
CDR3nt: TGTGCCAGCACCCTGGGGATGTCAGCCTACGAGCAGTACTTC
v_gene: TRBV28
len: 14
abundance: .
d_gene: .
j_gene: TRBJ2-7

CDR3aa: CASSNGTGYREKLFF
CDR3nt: TGTGCCAGCAGCAACGGGACAGGGTATCGGGAAAAACTGTTTTTT
v_gene: TRBV11-2
len: 15
abundance: .
d_gene: TRBD1
j_gene: TRBJ1-4

CDR3aa: CASRGWKGSSYNSPLHF
CDR3nt: TGTGCCAGCAGGGGGTGGAAAGGGAGCTCCTATAATTCACCCCTCCACTTT
v_gene: TRBV6-1
len: 17
abundance: few
d_gene: .
j_gene: TRBJ1-6

CDR3aa: CASSLHLAGIPTGELFF
CDR3nt: TGTGCCAGCAGCCTCCACCTAGCGGGGATACCCACCGGGGAGCTGTTTTTT
v_gene: TRBV7-2
len: 17
abundance: once
d_gene: TRBD2
j_gene: TRBJ2-2

CDR3aa: CSAPDGVIGYGYTF
CDR3nt: TGCAGTGCCCCGGACGGGGTAATAGGATATGGCTACACCTTC
v_gene: TRBV20-1
len: 14
abundance: many
d_gene: .
j_gene: TRBJ1-2

CDR3aa: CASSKGDSGTYEQYF
CDR3nt: TGTGCCAGCAGCAAAGGGGATAGCGGGACCTACGAGCAGTACTTC
v_gene: TRBV21-1
len: 15
abundance: .
d_gene: .
j_gene: TRBJ2-7

CDR3aa: CSAGYPVGLAYNEQFF
CDR3nt: TGCAGTGCTGGATACCCAGTGGGACTAGCCTACAATGAGCAGTTCTTC
v_gene: TRBV20-1
len: 16
abundance: .
d_gene: TRBD2
j_gene: TRBJ2-1

CDR3aa: CASSQGFLREKLFF
CDR3nt: TGTGCCAGCAGTCAGGGCTTCCTGAGAGAAAAACTGTTTTTT
v_gene: TRBV28
len: 14
abundance: .
d_gene: .
j_gene: TRBJ1-4

CDR3aa: CSARTGLRTEAFF
CDR3nt: TGCAGTGCCCGGACAGGGCTCCGGACTGAAGCTTTCTTT
v_gene: TRBV20-1
len: 13
abundance: .
d_gene: TRBD1
j_gene: TRBJ1-1

CDR3aa: CASSSPTGTDEQYF
CDR3nt: TGTGCCAGCAGCTCCCCTACCGGGACAGACGAGCAGTACTTC
v_gene: TRBV5-4
len: 14
abundance: .
d_gene: TRBD1
j_gene: TRBJ2-7

CDR3aa: CASSLVGEYEQYF
CDR3nt: TGTGCCAGCAGCTTAGTTGGCGAATACGAGCAGTACTTC
v_gene: TRBV11-1
len: 13
abundance: .
d_gene: .
j_gene: TRBJ2-7

CDR3aa: CASSLIGTYNEQFF
CDR3nt: TGTGCCAGCAGCTTAATTGGAACTTACAATGAGCAGTTCTTC
v_gene: TRBV7-2
len: 14
abundance: .
d_gene: .
j_gene: TRBJ2-1

CDR3aa: CSASSSGPDKNTEAFF
CDR3nt: TGCAGTGCTAGCTCCTCTGGGCCGGATAAGAACACTGAAGCTTTCTTT
v_gene: TRBV20-1
len: 16
abundance: .
d_gene: .
j_gene: TRBJ1-1

CDR3aa: CASSQEAGRVAFF
CDR3nt: TGCGCCAGCAGCCAAGAGGCAGGGAGAGTAGCTTTCTTT
v_gene: TRBV4-3
len: 13
abundance: .
d_gene: .
j_gene: TRBJ1-1

CDR3aa: CASSLAGTTDDEQYF
CDR3nt: TGTGCCAGCAGCTTGGCCGGGACTACTGACGACGAGCAGTACTTC
v_gene: TRBV5-6
len: 15
abundance: .
d_gene: TRBD2
j_gene: TRBJ2-7

CDR3aa: CASSLAGSGVNSYEQYF
CDR3nt: TGTGCCAGCAGCTTAGCGGGGTCAGGGGTCAACTCCTACGAGCAGTACTTC
v_gene: TRBV7-2
len: 17
abundance: .
d_gene: .
j_gene: TRBJ2-7

CDR3aa: CASSPRLAKNPEAFF
CDR3nt: TGTGCCAGCTCACCACGGTTGGCCAAGAACCCTGAAGCTTTCTTT
v_gene: TRBV18
len: 15
abundance: .
d_gene: .
j_gene: TRBJ1-1

CDR3aa: CASRGENERYF
CDR3nt: TGCGCCAGCAGAGGTGAGAACGAGCGGTACTTC
v_gene: TRBV5-1
len: 11
abundance: once
d_gene: .
j_gene: TRBJ2-7

CDR3aa: CASSAGTGYGYTF
CDR3nt: TGTGCCAGCAGCGCCGGGACAGGGTATGGCTACACCTTC
v_gene: TRBV7-2
len: 13
abundance: many
d_gene: TRBD1
j_gene: TRBJ1-2

CDR3aa: CASSHRRYSNQPQHF
CDR3nt: TGTGCCAGCAGTCACCGACGGTATAGCAATCAGCCCCAGCATTTT
v_gene: TRBV12-3/TRBV12-4
len: 15
abundance: .
d_gene: .
j_gene: TRBJ1-5

CDR3aa: CSARPGLAGVSWREQFF
CDR3nt: TGCAGTGCTCGACCGGGACTAGCGGGAGTGAGTTGGCGTGAGCAGTTCTTC
v_gene: TRBV20-1
len: 17
abundance: few
d_gene: TRBD2
j_gene: TRBJ2-1

CDR3aa: CSATIVGPSNEKLFF
CDR3nt: TGCAGTGCTACGATCGTAGGGCCCAGTAATGAAAAACTGTTTTTT
v_gene: TRBV20-1
len: 15
abundance: few
d_gene: .
j_gene: TRBJ1-4

CDR3aa: CASSLTLGYNEQFF
CDR3nt: TGTGCCAGCAGCTTAACGTTGGGGTACAATGAGCAGTTCTTC
v_gene: TRBV7-3
len: 14
abundance: .
d_gene: .
j_gene: TRBJ2-1

CDR3aa: CASSLGGTGALHGYTF
CDR3nt: TGTGCCAGCAGCCTAGGAGGGACAGGTGCCCTACATGGCTACACCTTC
v_gene: TRBV7-9
len: 16
abundance: few
d_gene: TRBD1
j_gene: TRBJ1-2

CDR3aa: CASSVEGRYNEQFF
CDR3nt: TGTGCCAGCAGCGTAGAGGGCCGATACAATGAGCAGTTCTTC
v_gene: TRBV9
len: 14
abundance: .
d_gene: .
j_gene: TRBJ2-1

CDR3aa: CSLGGRGTSSYEQYF
CDR3nt: TGCAGTCTGGGGGGCAGGGGCACCAGCTCCTACGAGCAGTACTTC
v_gene: TRBV20-1
len: 15
abundance: .
d_gene: .
j_gene: TRBJ2-7

CDR3aa: CSVVTPGKANNEQFF
CDR3nt: TGCAGCGTTGTTACTCCAGGAAAGGCCAACAATGAGCAGTTCTTC
v_gene: TRBV29-1
len: 15
abundance: few
d_gene: .
j_gene: TRBJ2-1

CDR3aa: CASSSEWYEQYF
CDR3nt: TGTGCCAGCAGCTCTGAATGGTACGAGCAGTACTTC
v_gene: TRBV7-2
len: 12
abundance: few
d_gene: .
j_gene: TRBJ2-7

CDR3aa: CATSSQGAGSGEQYF
CDR3nt: TGTGCCACCAGCAGTCAAGGAGCAGGGTCGGGCGAGCAGTACTTC
v_gene: TRBV15
len: 15
abundance: .
d_gene: .
j_gene: TRBJ2-7

CDR3aa: CASNREFAYNEQFF
CDR3nt: TGTGCCAGCAACCGGGAGTTCGCCTACAATGAGCAGTTCTTC
v_gene: TRBV12-3/TRBV12-4
len: 14
abundance: few
d_gene: .
j_gene: TRBJ2-1

CDR3aa: CASSSSEVPGYTF
CDR3nt: TGTGCCAGCAGTTCCTCGGAGGTCCCTGGCTACACCTTC
v_gene: TRBV27
len: 13
abundance: .
d_gene: .
j_gene: TRBJ1-2

CDR3aa: CASSTYRGSSYNEQFF
CDR3nt: TGTGCCAGCAGCACCTACAGGGGGAGCTCCTACAATGAGCAGTTCTTC
v_gene: TRBV7-8
len: 16
abundance: .
d_gene: TRBD1
j_gene: TRBJ2-1

CDR3aa: CASSLQGDSNSPLHF
CDR3nt: TGTGCCAGCAGCCTACAAGGGGACTCGAATTCACCCCTCCACTTT
v_gene: TRBV11-2
len: 15
abundance: .
d_gene: .
j_gene: TRBJ1-6

CDR3aa: CASKAQGEGAKNIQYF
CDR3nt: TGTGCCAGCAAGGCCCAGGGGGAAGGGGCCAAAAACATTCAGTACTTC
v_gene: TRBV28
len: 16
abundance: .
d_gene: TRBD1
j_gene: TRBJ2-4

CDR3aa: CASSPRGGGYEQYF
CDR3nt: TGTGCCAGCAGCCCCCGAGGGGGGGGCTACGAGCAGTACTTC
v_gene: TRBV28
len: 14
abundance: .
d_gene: .
j_gene: TRBJ2-7

CDR3aa: CASSSRGQVYNEQFF
CDR3nt: TGTGCCAGCAGCTCTAGGGGACAGGTCTACAATGAGCAGTTCTTC
v_gene: TRBV7-2
len: 15
abundance: once
d_gene: TRBD1
j_gene: TRBJ2-1

CDR3aa: CASSAGSFYEQYF
CDR3nt: TGTGCCAGCAGCGCGGGGAGCTTCTACGAGCAGTACTTC
v_gene: TRBV7-2
len: 13
abundance: .
d_gene: .
j_gene: TRBJ2-7

CDR3aa: CSARANVADYNEQFF
CDR3nt: TGCAGTGCTAGGGCCAATGTAGCGGACTACAATGAGCAGTTCTTC
v_gene: TRBV20-1
len: 15
abundance: few
d_gene: .
j_gene: TRBJ2-1

CDR3aa: CASSPPSGRGTYEQYF
CDR3nt: TGTGCCAGCAGCCCCCCAAGCGGGAGGGGCACCTACGAGCAGTACTTC
v_gene: TRBV7-2
len: 16
abundance: .
d_gene: TRBD2
j_gene: TRBJ2-7

CDR3aa: CASSQEAPEYTDTQYF
CDR3nt: TGTGCCAGCAGCCAAGAAGCCCCCGAATACACAGATACGCAGTATTTT
v_gene: TRBV3-1
len: 16
abundance: .
d_gene: .
j_gene: TRBJ2-3

CDR3aa: CSPAGTYEETQYF
CDR3nt: TGCAGCCCGGCCGGGACTTACGAAGAGACCCAGTACTTC
v_gene: TRBV29-1
len: 13
abundance: many
d_gene: .
j_gene: TRBJ2-5

CDR3aa: CSAREGSSSYEQYF
CDR3nt: TGCAGTGCTAGAGAAGGCTCGAGCTCCTACGAGCAGTACTTC
v_gene: TRBV20-1
len: 14
abundance: many
d_gene: .
j_gene: TRBJ2-7

CDR3aa: CASSEGLSEQFF
CDR3nt: TGTGCCAGCAGTGAGGGACTTTCTGAGCAGTTCTTC
v_gene: TRBV2
len: 12
abundance: .
d_gene: .
j_gene: TRBJ2-1

CDR3aa: CASSLWTSLAGQPQHF
CDR3nt: TGTGCCAGCAGTCTCTGGACATCTCTGGCTGGGCAGCCCCAGCATTTT
v_gene: TRBV12-3/TRBV12-4
len: 16
abundance: .
d_gene: .
j_gene: TRBJ1-5

CDR3aa: CASSFPAGGGTNEKLFF
CDR3nt: TGTGCCAGCAGCTTTCCGGCGGGGGGCGGAACTAATGAAAAACTGTTTTTT
v_gene: TRBV7-2
len: 17
abundance: .
d_gene: .
j_gene: TRBJ1-4

CDR3aa: CASSRSDSTQSSYEQYF
CDR3nt: TGTGCCAGCAGCCGCTCGGACAGTACCCAGAGCTCCTACGAGCAGTACTTC
v_gene: TRBV3-1
len: 17
abundance: few
d_gene: .
j_gene: TRBJ2-7

CDR3aa: CSARVGGPNQPQHF
CDR3nt: TGCAGTGCTAGAGTTGGCGGACCCAATCAGCCCCAGCATTTT
v_gene: TRBV20-1
len: 14
abundance: few
d_gene: .
j_gene: TRBJ1-5

CDR3aa: CASSLDRGQFF
CDR3nt: TGTGCCAGCAGCTTAGACAGGGGGCAGTTCTTC
v_gene: TRBV7-9
len: 11
abundance: .
d_gene: TRBD1
j_gene: TRBJ2-1

CDR3aa: CASSLGARQYF
CDR3nt: TGCGCCAGCAGCTTGGGAGCGAGGCAGTACTTC
v_gene: TRBV5-1
len: 11
abundance: .
d_gene: .
j_gene: TRBJ2-4

CDR3aa: CASSQPGGNEQFF
CDR3nt: TGTGCCAGCAGCCAGCCTGGGGGCAATGAGCAGTTCTTC
v_gene: TRBV3-1
len: 13
abundance: .
d_gene: .
j_gene: TRBJ2-1